This TCR beta chain was documented in a study of cytomegalovirus exposure and HLA in healthy donors. The PCR had 60 Vbeta and 13 Jbeta primers. Produced via immunoSEQ multiplex PCR; TCRdb's table is partial and in-frame only. The sample includes tens of thousands of clones, approximately 88% of them seen just once. This clone was seen more than once but under ten times. In germline, CDR1 is LNHDA, CDR2 SQIVND (reference sequence). This CDR3 is built from 17 residues. After removal of 3 bases from V and 9 bases from J, the junction contained 12 bases not matched to a gene. The sample taken for sequencing was PBMCs. This sequence was found in a man between 18 and 29 years old in good health and CMV-seronegative. The genes are TRBV19 and TRBJ2-1; TRBD2 agrees at 12 bases. The CDR3 region is CASSIPLLAGGLGEQFF. DNA for the CDR3: TGTGCCAGTAGTATCCCCTTACTAGCGGGAGGTCTGGGTGAGCAGTTCTTC.